This paragraph covers one T cell receptor (beta chain) sequence. The target antigen is unknown. TCRdb's copy holds only in-frame clones and misses some; the assay was immunoSEQ multiplex PCR. Of about 100,000 clones listed, 85% to 90% are singletons. The sample is drawn from a study of T cell responses to AZD1222 COVID-19 vaccine. Study outcomes and limitations: Baseline antibody screening turned up just a handful of seropositive AZD1222 recipients. Spike-spanning, vaccine-associated CD4 TCRs were dominant at 160-218 and 743-854. Only after the peak T cell response were repertoires sampled. Clonal diversity may have been underestimated in mostly white British donors.

V lost 0 bases to trimming and J lost 2 bases, with 13 bases between them. The CDR3 extends over 16 amino acids. Germline assignment: CDR1 SGHVS and CDR2 FQNEAQ. This sample comprised peripheral blood, obtained on day 0 of AZD1222 vaccination. The chain links TRBV7-8 to TRBJ2-5, with D perhaps assigned TRBD1 or TRBD2 (6 bases each). This receptor was identified in an adult in good health. Written as DNA, the CDR3 is TGTGCCAGCAGCTTAGCGAGGGGGAGGAGGCAAGAGACCCAGTACTTC. It yields the protein CASSLARGRRQETQYF.